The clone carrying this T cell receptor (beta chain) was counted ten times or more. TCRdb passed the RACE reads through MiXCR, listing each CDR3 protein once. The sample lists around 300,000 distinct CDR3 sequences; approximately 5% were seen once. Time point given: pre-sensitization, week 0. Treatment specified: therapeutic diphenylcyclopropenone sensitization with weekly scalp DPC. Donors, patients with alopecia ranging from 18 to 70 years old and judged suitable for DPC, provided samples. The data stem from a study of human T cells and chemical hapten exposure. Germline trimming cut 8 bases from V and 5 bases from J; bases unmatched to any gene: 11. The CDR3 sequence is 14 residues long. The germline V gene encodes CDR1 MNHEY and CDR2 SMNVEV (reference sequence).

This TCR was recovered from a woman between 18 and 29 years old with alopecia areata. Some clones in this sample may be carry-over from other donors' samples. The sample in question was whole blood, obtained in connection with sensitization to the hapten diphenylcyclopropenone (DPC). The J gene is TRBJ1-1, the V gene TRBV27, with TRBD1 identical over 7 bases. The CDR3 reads CASGNRGGFTEAFF. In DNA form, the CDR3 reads TGTGCCAGCGGAAACAGGGGAGGTTTTACTGAAGCTTTCTTT.